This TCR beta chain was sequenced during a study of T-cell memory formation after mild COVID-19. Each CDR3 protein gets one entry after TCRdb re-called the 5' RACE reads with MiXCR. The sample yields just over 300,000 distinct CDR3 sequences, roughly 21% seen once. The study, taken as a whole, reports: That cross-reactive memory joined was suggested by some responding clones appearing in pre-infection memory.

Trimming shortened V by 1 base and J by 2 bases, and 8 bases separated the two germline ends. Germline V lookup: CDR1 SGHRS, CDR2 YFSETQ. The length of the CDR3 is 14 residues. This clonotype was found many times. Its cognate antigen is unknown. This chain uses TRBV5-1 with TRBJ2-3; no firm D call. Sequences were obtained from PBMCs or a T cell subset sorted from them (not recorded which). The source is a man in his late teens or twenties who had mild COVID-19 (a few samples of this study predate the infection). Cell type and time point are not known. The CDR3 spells CASSLMGNTDTQYF. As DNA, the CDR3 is TGCGCCAGCAGCTTGATGGGCAACACAGATACGCAGTATTTT.